This passage covers 18 T cell receptor beta chains from one sample sequenced in a study of blood T cell repertoires in COVID-19 (dated by TCRdb to 2018 to 2021). Library preparation was by the immunoSEQ multiplex PCR assay. Here the immuneACCESS table is served through TCRdb, limited to in-frame sequences with V and J called. Missing clones are a known gap in these copies; in checked studies unresolved V genes cover under half, and the rest lacks a known reason. A total of under 80,000 clones appear in this sample, roughly 87% of them only once. Roughly 11% of the sample is in the top ten clones. Sequenced material: peripheral blood. These receptors originate from a man in his fifties or sixties with acute or convalescent COVID-19.

This clone has only one observation. This chain connects TRBV5-6 to TRBJ1-4, with a weak D call TRBD1 (5 bases). The V and J ends lost 4 bases and 3 bases respectively, with 10 bases between them. Germline V gives CDR1 SGHDT, CDR2 YYEEEE. The CDR3 sequence is 14 residues long. This CDR3 reads CASSAGTPNEKLFF. DNA for the CDR3: TGTGCCAGCAGCGCCGGGACTCCTAATGAAAAACTGTTTTTT. Together with reference TRBV5-6 and TRBJ1-4, the CDR3 gives the full variable domain: DAGVTQSPTHLIKTRGQQVTLRCSPKSGHDTVSWYQQALGQGPQFIFQYYEEEERQRGNFPDRFSGHQFPNYSSELNVNALLLGDSALYLCASSAGTPNEKLFFGSGTQLSVL.

The rearrangement joins TRBV29-1 to TRBJ2-7; the match to TRBD2 covers 8 bases. V was pared by 4 bases and J by 2 bases, with 4 bases of the junction left unmatched. This CDR3 contains 13 residues. CDR1 is SQVTM, CDR2 ANQGSEA, per germline. In nucleotides, the CDR3 is TGCAGCGTTGCGGCGGGAGGACCCTACGAGCAGTACTTC. Amino acid sequence: CSVAAGGPYEQYF.

The CDR3 region is CASSPGQLNYGYTF. The CDR3 bases are TGTGCCAGCAGCCCGGGACAGCTTAACTATGGCTACACCTTC. This rearrangement joins TRBV6-5 to TRBJ1-2, with 7 bases that match TRBD1. Per the germline V gene, CDR1 is MNHEY and CDR2 is SVGAGI. J was trimmed by 1 base and V by 6 bases; bases with no gene match: 5. The CDR3 contains 14 residues.

The V gene is TRBV4-3, the J gene TRBJ1-1; D gene ambiguous. Trimming removed 3 bases at V and 3 bases at J, with 17 bases between. This CDR3 has 16 amino acids. CDR1 is LGHNA, CDR2 YSLEER, per germline. The chain's CDR3 is CASSHTAGRGDTEAFF. CDR3 DNA: TGCGCCAGCAGCCATACCGCGGGCAGAGGCGACACTGAAGCTTTCTTT.

The chain joins TRBV6-5 to TRBJ1-1; TRBD1 matches at 9 bases. This CDR3 is 14 amino acids long. The germline V gene encodes CDR1 MNHEY and CDR2 SVGAGI. V shed 0 bases, J shed 11 bases, and the junction held 7 bases outside the gene matches. CDR3 sequence: CASSYSGYDRGAFF. CDR3 DNA sequence: TGTGCCAGCAGTTACTCCGGGTACGACAGGGGGGCTTTCTTT.

The V gene is TRBV28, the J gene TRBJ2-3; 8 nucleotides align to TRBD2. This CDR3 spans 15 amino acids. J lost 0 bases, V lost 2 bases, and 1 base had no gene match. Germline lookup yields CDR1 MDHEN and CDR2 SYDVKM. The chain's CDR3 is CASSLLAGSTDTQYF. Here the CDR3 DNA reads TGTGCCAGCAGTTTACTAGCGGGTAGCACAGATACGCAGTATTTT.

This chain links TRBV4-3 with TRBJ2-2; 9 bases fit TRBD2. CDR1 and CDR2 (germline): LGHNA, YSLEER. J lost 4 bases, V lost 4 bases, and 4 bases had no gene match. The CDR3 extends over 15 amino acids. The CDR3 DNA reads TGCGCCAGCAGCCCTAGCGGGATCGGCACCGGGGAGCTGTTTTTT. This sequence encodes CASSPSGIGTGELFF.

CDR3 DNA sequence: TGTGCCAGCAGCAATAGGCCGGAGTACTCTGGAAACACCATATATTTT. It is translated as CASSNRPEYSGNTIYF. V usage is TRBV21-1 and J usage is TRBJ1-3. TRBV21-1 constitutes a pseudogene. This CDR3 has 16 amino acids.

V usage is TRBV6-1 and J usage is TRBJ1-3, with a weak D call TRBD1 (6 bases). Trimming took off 3 bases at V and 6 bases at J, with 18 bases between the two ends. The CDR3 has 16 residues. CDR1 is MNHNS and CDR2 is SASEGT in the germline V gene. The DNA of the CDR3 is TGTGCCAGCAGTGATAGGGCCGGGGGGCCGGCAAACACCATATATTTT. Translating it yields CASSDRAGGPANTIYF.

The DNA of the CDR3 is TGCGCCAGCAGCCAAGATATCCAGGGAACTGGCTACACCTTC. Its translation is CASSQDIQGTGYTF. The chain recombines TRBV4-3 with TRBJ1-2; perhaps TRBD1 as D (5 bases). In germline, CDR1 is LGHNA, CDR2 YSLEER. V was clipped by 0 bases and J by 7 bases, with 12 bases between them. This CDR3 is built from 14 residues.

This chain connects TRBV19 to TRBJ1-5; no reliable D call. From germline, CDR1 is LNHDA and CDR2 SQIVND (reference sequence). V was clipped by 5 bases and J by 4 bases, with 9 bases between them. This CDR3 has 13 residues. CDR3 region: CASSVPYNQPQHF. As DNA, the CDR3 is TGTGCCAGTAGTGTCCCCTATAATCAGCCCCAGCATTTT.

This clone was counted between two and nine times. CDR3 protein: CASSPPTGGFGVTQYF. The CDR3 bases are TGTGCCAGCAGCCCTCCGACAGGGGGCTTCGGTGTGACGCAGTATTTT. The rearrangement joins TRBV3-1 (or the pseudogene TRBV3-2) to TRBJ2-3, with 10 bases fitting TRBD1. V was clipped by 4 bases and J by 9 bases; unmatched bases: 13. The CDR3 covers 16 residues. From germline, CDR1 is LGHDT and CDR2 YNNKEL (reference sequence).

The CDR3 DNA reads as TGCGCCAGCAGTTCAAGCGGGGGGTTCTCCTACAATGAGCAGTTCTTC. This codes for CASSSSGGFSYNEQFF. The V call is TRBV10-2, the J call TRBJ2-1, with 9 bases fitting TRBD2. V dropped 5 bases and J dropped 0; count of bases not matched to a gene: 5. CDR3 length: 16 residues. Germline loops: CDR1 WSHSY, CDR2 SAAADI.

This CDR3 is CASSRQGNNYGYTF. In DNA, the CDR3 is TGTGCCAGCTCCCGGCAGGGGAATAACTATGGCTACACCTTC. The chain links TRBV18 to TRBJ1-2; perhaps TRBD1 as D (6 bases). The CDR3 sequence is 14 residues long. Trimming cost V 6 bases and J 1 base, with 12 bases left between them. Germline CDR1 and CDR2: KGHSH and LQKENI.

This chain joins TRBV7-9 and TRBJ2-1; no firm D call. The CDR3 extends over 16 amino acids. Germline assignment: CDR1 SEHNR and CDR2 FQNEAQ (reference sequence). V gave up 3 bases and J gave up 3 bases, with 15 bases separating them. CDR3 residues: CASSFPAGGIYNEQFF. CDR3 sequence (DNA): TGTGCCAGCAGCTTCCCCGCTGGCGGTATCTACAATGAGCAGTTCTTC.

The V call is TRBV11-2, the J call TRBJ2-1; 11 positions agree with TRBD1. In germline, CDR1 is SGHAT, CDR2 FQNNGV. V shed 1 base and J 14 bases; nucleotides not matched to a gene: 1. The CDR3 runs to 12 residues. The CDR3 coding sequence is TGTGCCAGCAGCTTAGGGGACAGGGGGAAGTTCTTC. It translates to CASSLGDRGKFF.

The rearrangement joins TRBV2 to TRBJ2-5; D possibly corresponds to TRBD1 (5 bases). The CDR3 has 13 amino acids. The ends were cut back, 8 bases at V and 2 bases at J, with 12 bases in the middle. In germline, CDR1 is SNHLY, CDR2 FYNNEI. DNA for the CDR3: TGTGCCAGCTCCCCGACAGTACAAGAGACCCAGTACTTC. This codes for CASSPTVQETQYF.

This chain uses TRBV11-2 with TRBJ1-2, with 7 bases lining up with TRBD1. After removal of 6 bases from V and 7 bases from J, the junction contained 5 bases not matched to a gene. This CDR3 spans 12 amino acids. CDR1 is SGHAT and CDR2 is FQNNGV in the germline V gene. The CDR3 DNA reads as TGTGCCAGCAGTTGGGACAGTACTGGCTACACCTTC. Encoded protein: CASSWDSTGYTF. Full variable domain (missing parts from reference TRBV11-2 and TRBJ1-2): EAGVAQSPRYKIIEKRQSVAFWCNPISGHATLYWYQQILGQGPKLLIQFQNNGVVDDSQLPKDRFSAERLKGVDSTLKIQPAKLEDSAVYLCASSWDSTGYTFGSGTRLTVV.